The TCR beta chain under discussion was sequenced for a study of cytotoxic CD8 clonotypes in ibrutinib-treated CLL. Study-wide background: Across samples, productive templates numbered approximately 260,000 and productive rearrangements reached about 99,000 on average. Study outcomes and limitations: Increased clonality at ibrutinib response gave way to a return toward baseline at progression.

The data were produced by immunoSEQ multiplex PCR, yet TCRdb's version contains in-frame clones alone and is incomplete. The sample includes some 200,000 clones, roughly three quarters of them seen just once. TCR beta library input comprised about 1.9 micrograms of genomic DNA from cryopreserved PBMCs. Germline values: CDR1 MDHEN, CDR2 SYDVKM. This CDR3 comprises 12 residues. The germline V and J ends were trimmed by 6 bases and 11 bases, with 17 bases remaining between them. In regard to this clone: Its cognate antigen is unknown.

The V call is TRBV28, the J call TRBJ2-7, with D possibly called TRBD1 or TRBD2 (5 bases each). The receptor comes from a human donor with chronic lymphocytic leukemia. The sample in question was PBMCs, obtained after 12 months of ibrutinib treatment. The CDR3 nucleotides read TGTGCCAGCAGGGGGGTTCCCCCGAGGGAGTACTTC. It translates to CASRGVPPREYF. The complete variable domain, with remaining parts taken from reference TRBV28 and TRBJ2-7, reads DVKVTQSSRYLVKRTGEKVFLECVQDMDHENMFWYRQDPGLGLRLIYFSYDVKMKEKGDIPEGYSVSREKKERFSLILESASTNQTSMYLCASRGVPPREYFGPGTRLTVT.